This paragraph reports one T cell receptor beta chain. Its cognate antigen is unknown. This sample stems from a study of cytomegalovirus exposure and HLA in healthy donors. Background on the study: Later analysis reported that the approximately 110 validation repertoires shared the platform of the 500 to 850 first-cohort repertoires.

The protocol was immunoSEQ multiplex PCR, while the TCRdb copy is restricted to in-frame clones and leaves out a portion. The sample comprises roughly 90,000 clones, approximately 95% of which are singletons, and 1.1% rests with the top ten. Germline V lookup: CDR1 LNHDA, CDR2 SQIVND (reference sequence). The V end lost 11 bases, the J end lost 5 bases, and 20 bases lay between the germline ends. The CDR3 loop spans 14 amino acids. Findings and limits, study-wide: There were around 160 TCR beta chains listed as cytomegalovirus-associated. Cytomegalovirus status was reportedly diagnosed by the classifier with high specificity and sensitivity.

Sequencing was done on a sample of PBMCs. V gene TRBV19 combines with J gene TRBJ2-3; perhaps TRBD1 as D (6 bases). The TCR originated in a woman aged 25 to 39 in good health and CMV-seropositive. CDR3 coding DNA: TGTGCCTCTAGAAGGCGGCAGGGGAAAGATACGCAGTATTTT. Translating it yields CASRRRQGKDTQYF. The whole variable domain, remainder taken from reference TRBV19 and TRBJ2-3, is DGGITQSPKYLFRKEGQNVTLSCEQNLNHDAMYWYRQDPGQGLRLIYYSQIVNDFQKGDIAEGYSVSREKKESFPLTVTSAQKNPTAFYLCASRRRQGKDTQYFGPGTRLTVL.